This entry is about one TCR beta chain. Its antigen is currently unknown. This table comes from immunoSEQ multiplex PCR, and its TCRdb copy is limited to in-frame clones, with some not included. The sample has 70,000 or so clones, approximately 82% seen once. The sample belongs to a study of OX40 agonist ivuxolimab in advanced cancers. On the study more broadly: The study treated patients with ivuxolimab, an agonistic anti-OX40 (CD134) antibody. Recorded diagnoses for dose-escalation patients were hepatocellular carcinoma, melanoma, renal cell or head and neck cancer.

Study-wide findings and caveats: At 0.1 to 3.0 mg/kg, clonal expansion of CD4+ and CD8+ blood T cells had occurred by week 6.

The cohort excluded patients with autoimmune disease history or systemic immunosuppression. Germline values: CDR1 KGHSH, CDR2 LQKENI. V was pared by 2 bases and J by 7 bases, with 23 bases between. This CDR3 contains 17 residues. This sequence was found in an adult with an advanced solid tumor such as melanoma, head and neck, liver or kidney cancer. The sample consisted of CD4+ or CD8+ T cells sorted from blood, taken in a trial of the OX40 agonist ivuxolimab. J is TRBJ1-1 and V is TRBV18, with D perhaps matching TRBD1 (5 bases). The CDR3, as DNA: TGTGCCAGCTCACCAACAGTCCAGGGCCCGGGGCGGGGTGAAGCTTTCTTT. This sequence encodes CASSPTVQGPGRGEAFF.